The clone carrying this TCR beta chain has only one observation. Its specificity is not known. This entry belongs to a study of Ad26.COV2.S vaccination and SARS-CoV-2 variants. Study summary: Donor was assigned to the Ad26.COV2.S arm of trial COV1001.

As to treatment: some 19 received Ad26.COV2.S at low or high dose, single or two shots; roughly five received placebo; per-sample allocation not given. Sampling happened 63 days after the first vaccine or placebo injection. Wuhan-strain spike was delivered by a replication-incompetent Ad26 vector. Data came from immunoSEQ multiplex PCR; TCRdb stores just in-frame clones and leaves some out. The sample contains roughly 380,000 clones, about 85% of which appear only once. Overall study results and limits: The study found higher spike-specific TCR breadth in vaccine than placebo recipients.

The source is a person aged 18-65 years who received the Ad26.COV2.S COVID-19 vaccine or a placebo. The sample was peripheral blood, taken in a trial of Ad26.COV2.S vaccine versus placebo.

The DNA for the CDR3 is TGTGCCAGCAGCTCCTCCAGCTATGGCTACACCTTC. Translation gives CASSSSSYGYTF. The chain combines TRBV7-9 with TRBJ1-2; D remains ambiguous. V lost 4 bases and J lost 4, with 7 bases in between. Germline CDR1 is SEHNR and CDR2 is FQNEAQ (reference sequence). The CDR3 is made up of 12 amino acids.